This entry describes one T cell receptor beta chain. Its antigen remains unknown. Just one base apart from a much larger clone, this may be a read error. The source of the sample is a study of T cells in Graves' hyperthyroidism and ophthalmopathy. Findings and caveats of the study: Ophthalmopathy got predicted by the model a median 6.5 months before its onset.

In germline, CDR1 is DFQATT, CDR2 SNEGSKA (reference sequence). This CDR3 comprises 14 residues. Researchers amplified the TCR beta CDR3 regions from RNA transcripts. HTBI primers were employed in a first-round RT-PCR of the TCR CDR3. TCRdb re-derived calls from the multiplex PCR reads in MiXCR, one entry per CDR3 protein. The repertoire includes about 610,000 distinct CDR3 sequences, roughly a sixth of them detected once, and roughly 3.5% sits in the top ten. The sequence was collected from a woman between 40 and 50 years old with Graves' ophthalmopathy. The source material was blood. This chain joins TRBV20-1 and TRBJ2-3, with D possibly matching TRBD1 (5 bases). The better agreement between TRBJ1-5 and the DNA end casts doubt on the J call. Here the CDR3 reads CSAGGHSSTDTQHF. In DNA form, the CDR3 reads TGCAGTGCGGGGGGTCACTCTAGCACAGATACGCAGCATTTT.